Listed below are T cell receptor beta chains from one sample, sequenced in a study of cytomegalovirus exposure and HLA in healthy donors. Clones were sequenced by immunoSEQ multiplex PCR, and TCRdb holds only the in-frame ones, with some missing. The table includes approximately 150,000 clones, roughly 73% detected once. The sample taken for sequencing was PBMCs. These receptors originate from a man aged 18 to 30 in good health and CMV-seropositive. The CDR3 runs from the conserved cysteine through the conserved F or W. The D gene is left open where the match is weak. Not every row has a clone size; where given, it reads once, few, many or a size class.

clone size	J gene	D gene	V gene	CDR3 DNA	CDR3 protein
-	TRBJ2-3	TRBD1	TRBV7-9	TGTGCCAGCAGCTTGGCCGGGACAGGGGTTTCAGATACGCAGTATTTT	CASSLAGTGVSDTQYF
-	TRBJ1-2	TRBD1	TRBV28	TGTGCCAGCAGTTTGCCGAGGGGGCTCACCTATGGCTACACCTTC	CASSLPRGLTYGYTF
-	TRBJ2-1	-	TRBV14	TGTGCCAGCAGCCTGGGCCTGACACACAATGAGCAGTTCTTC	CASSLGLTHNEQFF
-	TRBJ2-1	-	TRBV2	TGTGCCACAACCTTAGACTACAATGAGCAGTTCTTC	CATTLDYNEQFF
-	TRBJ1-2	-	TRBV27	TGTGCCAGCAGTAGGGCAGGGAAAGGCTACACCTTC	CASSRAGKGYTF
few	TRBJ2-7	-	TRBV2	TGTGCCAGCAAATCGTCCGGGAGCTCCTACGAGCAGTACTTC	CASKSSGSSYEQYF
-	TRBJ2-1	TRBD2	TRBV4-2	TGTGCCAGCTCTATTCCGGGAGGGGGGGATGAGCAGTTCTTC	CASSIPGGGDEQFF
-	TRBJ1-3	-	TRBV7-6	TGTGCCAGCAGCTTAGCGACAGTCTCTGGAAACACCATATATTTT	CASSLATVSGNTIYF
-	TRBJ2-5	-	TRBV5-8	TGTGCCAGCAATCGGTTCGCAGGGTCGGAGACCCAGTACTTC	CASNRFAGSETQYF
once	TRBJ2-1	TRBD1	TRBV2	TGTGCCAGCAGACAGGGGGCGGACAATGAGCAGTTCTTC	CASRQGADNEQFF
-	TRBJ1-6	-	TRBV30	TGTGCCTGGAGGGCGGGGGTCTCCTATAATTCACCCCTCCACTTT	CAWRAGVSYNSPLHF
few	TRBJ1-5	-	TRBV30	TGTGCCTGGGCGGCAGGGGGCAATCAGCCCCAGCATTTT	CAWAAGGNQPQHF
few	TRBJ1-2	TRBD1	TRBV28	TGTGCCAGCAGACCCAACCCAGGGGGCGGTGACTATGGCTACACCTTC	CASRPNPGGGDYGYTF
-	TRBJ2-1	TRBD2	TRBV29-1	TGCAGCGTTGAAGATTGGGGGAGAGCGGGAGGGAATGAGCAGTTCTTC	CSVEDWGRAGGNEQFF
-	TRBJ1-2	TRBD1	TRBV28	TGTGCCAGCAGTTGGGACCAGGGGGGAGCTAACTATGGCTACACCTTC	CASSWDQGGANYGYTF
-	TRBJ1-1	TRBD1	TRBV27	TGTGCCAGCAGTTTATCCGGGCAGGGGGTGGAAGCTTTCTTT	CASSLSGQGVEAFF
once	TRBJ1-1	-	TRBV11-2	TGTGCCAGCAGCTCCCAGTCGGACAGCCAAGCTTTCTTT	CASSSQSDSQAFF
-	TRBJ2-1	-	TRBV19	TGTGCCAGTGACGACAGGAACCACAATGAGCAGTTCTTC	CASDDRNHNEQFF
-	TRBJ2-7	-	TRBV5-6	TGTGCCAGCAGCTTGTCCCCCCTCCCGAGGTACGAGCAGTACTTC	CASSLSPLPRYEQYF
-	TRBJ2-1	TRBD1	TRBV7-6	TGTGCCAGCAGCTCACGACAGGGGGTCTACAATGAGCAGTTCTTC	CASSSRQGVYNEQFF
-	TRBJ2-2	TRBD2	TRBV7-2	TGTGCCAGCAGCACTAGACTAGCGGGACGGACCGGGGAGCTGTTTTTT	CASSTRLAGRTGELFF
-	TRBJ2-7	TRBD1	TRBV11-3	TGTGCCAGCAGCCCCCATCCGACAGGGTACGAGCAGTACTTC	CASSPHPTGYEQYF
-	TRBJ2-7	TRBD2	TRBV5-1	TGCGCCAGCAGCCCCGGGATGGGGGGGAGGGAGTACTTC	CASSPGMGGREYF
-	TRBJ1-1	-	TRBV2	TGTGCCAGAACCCGCGGGGCGTCTGAAGCTTTCTTT	CARTRGASEAFF
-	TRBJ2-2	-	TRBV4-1	TGCGCCAGCAGCCAAGTCCCGGGTGCGGAGCCGTTTTTT	CASSQVPGAEPFF
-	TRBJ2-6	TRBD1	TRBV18	TGTGCCAGCTCACCACAAGGACAGGGTACCGTCCTGACTTTC	CASSPQGQGTVLTF
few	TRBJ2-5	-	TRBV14	TGTGCCAGCAGCCAAGGAGGCGAGACCCAGTACTTC	CASSQGGETQYF
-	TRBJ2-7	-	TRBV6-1	TGTGCCAGCAGTGATGGCAGGGGCTACGAGCAGTACTTC	CASSDGRGYEQYF
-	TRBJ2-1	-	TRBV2	TGTGCCAGCAGTGGACGGGACTCGAATGAGCAGTTCTTC	CASSGRDSNEQFF
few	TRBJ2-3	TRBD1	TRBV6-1	TGTGCCAGCAGTGAAGGACAGGGGGCAGATACGCAGTATTTT	CASSEGQGADTQYF
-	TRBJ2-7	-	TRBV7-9	TGTGCCAGCAGCTTCTTCAGCGGATCCTACGAGCAGTACTTC	CASSFFSGSYEQYF
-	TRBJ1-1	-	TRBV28	TGTGCCAGCAACAACCGGGAACTAGGTCCCGATCGGCCTTTCTTT	CASNNRELGPDRPFF
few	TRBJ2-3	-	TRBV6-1	TGTGCCAGCAGTGAAGTTCCGGGGGGCCTCAGCACAGATACGCAGTATTTT	CASSEVPGGLSTDTQYF
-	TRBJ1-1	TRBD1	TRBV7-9	TGTGCCAGCATCTTAGGGACAGCAATGAACACTGAAGCTTTCTTT	CASILGTAMNTEAFF
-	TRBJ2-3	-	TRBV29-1	TGCAGCGTAAAAGGACAGAACACAGATACGCAGTATTTT	CSVKGQNTDTQYF
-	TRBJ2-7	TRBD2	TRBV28	TGTGCCAGCAGTGCAGCGGGGTACGAGCAGTACTTC	CASSAAGYEQYF
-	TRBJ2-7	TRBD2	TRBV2	TGTGCCAGCACTACGCTAGCGGGGCCCTACGAGCAGTACTTC	CASTTLAGPYEQYF
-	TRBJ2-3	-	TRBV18	TGTGCCAGCTCACCGGATACAGGGAAGATGGATACGCAGTATTTT	CASSPDTGKMDTQYF
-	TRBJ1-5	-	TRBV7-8	TGTGCCAGCAGCTTAGCTCGCAGGGATCAGCCCCAGCATTTT	CASSLARRDQPQHF
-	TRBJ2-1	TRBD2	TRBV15	TGTGCCACCAGCCCGGCCTCTAGCGGGTCCCGCGGGAATGAGCAGTTCTTC	CATSPASSGSRGNEQFF
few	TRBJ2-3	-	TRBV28	TGTGCCAGCAGGGGCTCAGGATGGGCTACTTTCACAGATACGCAGTATTTT	CASRGSGWATFTDTQYF
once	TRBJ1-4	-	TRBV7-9	TGTGCCAGCAGCCCCGTTGAAGCACTTAATGAAAAACTGTTTTTT	CASSPVEALNEKLFF
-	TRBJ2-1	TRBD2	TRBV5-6	TGTGCCAGCAGCTTAGGGACTAGTCTCTATGAGCAGTTCTTC	CASSLGTSLYEQFF
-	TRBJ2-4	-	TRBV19	TGTGCAGCGGGTCCGAGACAGGGTTTCATTCAGTACTTC	CAAGPRQGFIQYF
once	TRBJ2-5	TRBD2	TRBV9	TGTGCCAGCAGCGTAGGGGTTCAGCGGGGGTACCAAGAGACCCAGTACTTC	CASSVGVQRGYQETQYF
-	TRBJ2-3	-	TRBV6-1	TGTGCCAGCAGTGATCCCGTGCGGGGACTCGCTGATACGCAGTATTTT	CASSDPVRGLADTQYF
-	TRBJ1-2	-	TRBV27	TGTGCCAGCAGTTACAACCCCCGAGGCGTCGGAGGCTACACCTTC	CASSYNPRGVGGYTF
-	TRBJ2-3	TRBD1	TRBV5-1	TGCGCCAGCAGCACGGGACAGGGCGCAGATACGCAGTATTTT	CASSTGQGADTQYF